The 5 T cell receptor beta chains below come from one sample, sequenced in a study of blood T cell repertoires in COVID-19. Profiled with immunoSEQ multiplex PCR; TCRdb holds only in-frame clones, not every one. The sample carries some 83,000 clones, roughly 83% recorded once. Specimen: peripheral blood. The receptors stem from a man aged 50-59 years with active COVID-19.

This clone was picked up a small number of times. The chain recombines TRBV25-1 with TRBJ2-7; tentatively, D is TRBD2 (6 bases). The germline CDR1 and CDR2 sequences are MGHDK and SYGVNS. This CDR3 has 15 residues. V was clipped by 3 bases and J by 4 bases, with 16 bases between them. CDR3 bases: TGTGCCAGCAGTGACAGGGAGGACTTCCAGTACGAGCAGTACTTC. Amino acid sequence: CASSDREDFQYEQYF.

J is TRBJ1-1 and V is TRBV7-9; 7 bases map to TRBD1. The V gene's germline CDR1 is SEHNR and CDR2 FQNEAQ (reference sequence). This CDR3 comprises 15 residues. J was trimmed by 1 base and V by 5 bases; bases with no gene match: 7. CDR3 protein: CASSADRVANTEAFF. The CDR3 DNA sequence: TGTGCCAGCAGCGCAGACAGGGTCGCGAACACTGAAGCTTTCTTT.

The chain is built from TRBV29-1 and TRBJ1-1, with unresolved D. The CDR3 runs 11 residues. Germline CDR1 is SQVTM and CDR2 is ANQGSEA. The V gene lost 5 bases and the J gene lost 4 bases, with 8 bases spanning the gap. CDR3 sequence reads: CSVSPGTEAFF. DNA of the CDR3: TGCAGCGTTTCTCCGGGCACTGAAGCTTTCTTT. The full variable domain, in which reference TRBV29-1 and TRBJ1-1 provide the parts outside the CDR3, is SAVISQKPSRDICQRGTSLTIQCQVDSQVTMMFWYRQQPGQSLTLIATANQGSEATYESGFVIDKFPISRPNLTFSTLTVSNMSPEDSSIYLCSVSPGTEAFFGQGTRLTVV.

Only one count was recorded for this clone. This chain joins TRBV4-2 and TRBJ1-2; D remains unclear. Trimming removed 0 bases from V and 3 bases from J, with 5 bases in between. This CDR3 is 13 amino acids long. The germline V gene has CDR1 LGHNA and CDR2 YNFKEQ. The CDR3 nucleotides are TGTGCCAGCAGCCAAGACCAGGACTATGGCTACACCTTC. Translated: CASSQDQDYGYTF.

The rearrangement joins TRBV7-9 to TRBJ1-1; 8 bases are a match to TRBD1. Germline assignment: CDR1 SEHNR and CDR2 FQNEAQ (reference sequence). V trimming: 4 bases; J trimming: 7 bases; junction bases outside the gene matches: 17. This CDR3 contains 17 residues. The CDR3 here is CASSSPWTGRRLHEAFF. As DNA, the CDR3 is TGTGCCAGCAGCTCTCCATGGACAGGGAGGCGCCTACATGAAGCTTTCTTT.